The rows below give T cell receptor beta chains drawn from one sample of a study of blood T cells in healthy people across ages. TCRdb reprocessed the 5' RACE reads with MiXCR, giving one entry per CDR3 protein. This table has fewer than 2,000,000 distinct CDR3 sequences, roughly two fifths appearing once. Specimen: blood. The receptors were sampled from a human donor in good health. Each CDR3 is given with its conserved first and last residue. D genes are given only for firm matches. Clone size, where shown, is once, few, many, or a class for clones that have expanded.

abundance | j_gene | d_gene | v_gene | len | CDR3nt | CDR3aa
NA | TRBJ2-3 | TRBD2 | TRBV5-4 | 15 | TGTGCCAGCAGCTTGCGGACTAGAAACACAGATACGCAGTATTTT | CASSLRTRNTDTQYF
NA | TRBJ2-3 | NA | TRBV5-1 | 16 | TGCGCCAGCAGCCTCCACTCGGAACCCCCCACAGATACGCAGTATTTT | CASSLHSEPPTDTQYF
NA | TRBJ1-2 | NA | TRBV29-1 | 14 | TGCAGCGTTGAAGATCTTCCCGGGAGGGAGGGCTACACCTTC | CSVEDLPGREGYTF
many | TRBJ2-6 | NA | TRBV6-5 | 15 | TGTGCCAGCAGCGGAGTTGGTTCTGGGGCCAACGTCCTGACTTTC | CASSGVGSGANVLTF
many | TRBJ1-5 | NA | TRBV20-1 | 17 | TGCAGTGCTAGGGAAAGGGGCAGGGAAGAAATTTTTCAGCCCCAGCATTTT | CSARERGREEIFQPQHF
NA | TRBJ2-7 | NA | TRBV27 | 16 | TGTGCCAGCAGCCCGTCCAGGGGGGGGCGCTCCTACGAGCAGTACTTC | CASSPSRGGRSYEQYF
NA | TRBJ1-4 | TRBD1 | TRBV7-9 | 15 | TGTGCCAGCAGCGCTGACAGGGCGGCTAATGAAAAACTGTTTTTT | CASSADRAANEKLFF
NA | TRBJ2-5 | NA | TRBV5-1 | 17 | TGCGCCAGCAGCTTGGGGGGGTCAAGTGGAGGAGGGGAGACCCAGTACTTC | CASSLGGSSGGGETQYF
NA | TRBJ1-5 | TRBD1 | TRBV20-1 | 14 | TGCAGTGCTAGGGAAATACAGGGGTTACAGCCCCAGCATTTT | CSAREIQGLQPQHF
few | TRBJ2-1 | NA | TRBV20-1 | 15 | TGCAGTGCTAGAGCTTGGGCAGGGCACAGGGATGAGCAGTTCTTC | CSARAWAGHRDEQFF
NA | TRBJ2-1 | NA | TRBV4-1 | 16 | TGCGCCAGCAGCCAAGCCGCGGTTCTCCCTAGGAATGAGCAGTTCTTC | CASSQAAVLPRNEQFF
NA | TRBJ2-1 | TRBD2 | TRBV28 | 17 | TGTGCCGCCAGAATCGTACTAGCGTCCTCAATCTACAATGAGCAGTTCTTC | CAARIVLASSIYNEQFF
few | TRBJ2-1 | TRBD1 | TRBV29-1 | 12 | TGCAGCGCCCGTATACAGGGGTTTGAGCAGTTCTTC | CSARIQGFEQFF
NA | TRBJ2-3 | TRBD2 | TRBV4-3 | 17 | TGCGCCAGCAGCCAAGAGAGGAGTAGCGGGGTAACAGATACGCAGTATTTT | CASSQERSSGVTDTQYF
NA | TRBJ1-4 | NA | TRBV7-2 | 14 | TGTGCCAGCAGCTCCCCGGCTCGGGGTGAAAAACTGTTTTTT | CASSSPARGEKLFF
NA | TRBJ2-1 | NA | TRBV27 | 20 | TGTGCCAGCAGTCCCGGAGGGCGGGGCCTCACCTTTAGCCCCTACAATGAGCAGTTCTTC | CASSPGGRGLTFSPYNEQFF
NA | TRBJ2-1 | NA | TRBV7-2 | 15 | TGTGCCAGCAGCTCGAAGAGGGTAGCCATCAATGAGCAGTTCTTC | CASSSKRVAINEQFF
NA | TRBJ2-1 | TRBD2 | TRBV3-1 | 17 | TGTGCCAGCAGCCAAGTCGCGCTAGCGGGGGGAGGAGATGAGCAGTTCTTC | CASSQVALAGGGDEQFF
few | TRBJ1-2 | NA | TRBV5-6 | 13 | TGTGCCAGCAGACGATCCGCGATCTATGGCTACACCTTC | CASRRSAIYGYTF
few | TRBJ1-2 | TRBD1 | TRBV5-6 | 16 | TGTGCCAGCAGCCTACGGGACAGCTTTTACAACTATGGCTACACCTTC | CASSLRDSFYNYGYTF
NA | TRBJ2-3 | TRBD1 | TRBV7-3 | 16 | TGTGCCAGCAGCTTGTTCGGGACAGGGTTGGCAGATACGCAGTATTTT | CASSLFGTGLADTQYF
few | TRBJ2-4 | NA | TRBV10-3 | 14 | TGTGCCATCAGTGAGTCAGGGTCGCGAAACATTCAGTACTTC | CAISESGSRNIQYF
NA | TRBJ2-7 | TRBD1 | TRBV27 | 14 | TGTGCCAGCAGTTTTGGACAGGGTAGCAACGAGCAGTACTTC | CASSFGQGSNEQYF
NA | TRBJ2-1 | NA | TRBV5-1 | 16 | TGCGCCAGCAGCTCCGATACAGGGATACCCTACAATGAGCAGTTCTTC | CASSSDTGIPYNEQFF
few | TRBJ1-4 | NA | TRBV20-1 | 13 | TGCAGTGCTCGACAGCGTTCGTATGAAAAACTGTTTTTT | CSARQRSYEKLFF
NA | TRBJ2-5 | NA | TRBV11-2 | 14 | TGTGCCAGCAGCTTTCAGGGGCGGTGGGAGACCCAGTACTTC | CASSFQGRWETQYF
once | TRBJ2-1 | NA | TRBV4-3 | 14 | TGCGCCTGCAGCCCCTCCCTCAGCGGCTATGAGCAGTTCTTC | CACSPSLSGYEQFF
NA | TRBJ2-4 | NA | TRBV6-2/TRBV6-3 | 15 | TGTGCCAGCAGTTACCCCGACAGCTCAAAGAACATTCAGTACTTC | CASSYPDSSKNIQYF
NA | TRBJ2-7 | TRBD1 | TRBV27 | 17 | TGTGCCAGCAGTCTGTCCCTTGGGACAGGGTCGGCCTACGAGCAGTACTTC | CASSLSLGTGSAYEQYF
NA | TRBJ1-5 | NA | TRBV4-3 | 14 | TGCGCCAGCAGCCTCACGACCCGGGATCAGCCCCAGCATTTT | CASSLTTRDQPQHF
few | TRBJ1-2 | TRBD1 | TRBV7-9 | 16 | TGTGCCAGCAGCCAACCAACAGGGGGCAAAGTGTATGGCTACACCTTC | CASSQPTGGKVYGYTF
few | TRBJ2-3 | NA | TRBV7-3 | 15 | TGTGCCAGCAGCTCCCTCGGGGGCACCACAGATACGCAGTATTTT | CASSSLGGTTDTQYF
NA | TRBJ2-5 | NA | TRBV29-1 | 12 | TGCAGCGTTGTAGCGGTCGGGGAGACCCAGTACTTC | CSVVAVGETQYF
NA | TRBJ1-2 | TRBD1 | TRBV24-1 | 14 | TGTGCCACCAGTGATTCTAGACAGGGTGGCGGCTACACCTTC | CATSDSRQGGGYTF
NA | TRBJ1-2 | NA | TRBV6-2/TRBV6-3 | 14 | TGTGCCTGCAGTCCAAGGACAACTAATTATGGCTACACCTTC | CACSPRTTNYGYTF
few | TRBJ2-4 | NA | TRBV4-1 | 13 | TGCGCCAGCCGAGGGGGGACGGAAAACATTCAGTACTTC | CASRGGTENIQYF
NA | TRBJ1-2 | TRBD1 | TRBV7-9 | 14 | TGTGCCAGCAGCTTAGGACAGGGGACCTCTGGCTACACCTTC | CASSLGQGTSGYTF
few | TRBJ1-1 | TRBD1 | TRBV12-3/TRBV12-4 | 14 | TGTGCCAGCAGGGCCTCACAGGGGAGGCCTGAACCTTTCTTT | CASRASQGRPEPFF
NA | TRBJ1-1 | TRBD1 | TRBV7-9 | 14 | TGTGCCAGCAGCCGGGGACAGGGGCAGGATGGGGCTTTCTTT | CASSRGQGQDGAFF
NA | TRBJ1-2 | NA | TRBV6-5 | 14 | TGTGCCAGCAGTTACCAGGGGAGTAACTATGGCTACACCTTC | CASSYQGSNYGYTF
few | TRBJ2-3 | NA | TRBV7-9 | 16 | TGTGCCAGCAGCTTAGCGCCGGGGGGCGGCACAGATACGCAGTATTTT | CASSLAPGGGTDTQYF
NA | TRBJ1-5 | NA | TRBV28 | 14 | TGTGCCAGCAGACCCCCCCTACACAATCAGCCCCAGCATTTT | CASRPPLHNQPQHF